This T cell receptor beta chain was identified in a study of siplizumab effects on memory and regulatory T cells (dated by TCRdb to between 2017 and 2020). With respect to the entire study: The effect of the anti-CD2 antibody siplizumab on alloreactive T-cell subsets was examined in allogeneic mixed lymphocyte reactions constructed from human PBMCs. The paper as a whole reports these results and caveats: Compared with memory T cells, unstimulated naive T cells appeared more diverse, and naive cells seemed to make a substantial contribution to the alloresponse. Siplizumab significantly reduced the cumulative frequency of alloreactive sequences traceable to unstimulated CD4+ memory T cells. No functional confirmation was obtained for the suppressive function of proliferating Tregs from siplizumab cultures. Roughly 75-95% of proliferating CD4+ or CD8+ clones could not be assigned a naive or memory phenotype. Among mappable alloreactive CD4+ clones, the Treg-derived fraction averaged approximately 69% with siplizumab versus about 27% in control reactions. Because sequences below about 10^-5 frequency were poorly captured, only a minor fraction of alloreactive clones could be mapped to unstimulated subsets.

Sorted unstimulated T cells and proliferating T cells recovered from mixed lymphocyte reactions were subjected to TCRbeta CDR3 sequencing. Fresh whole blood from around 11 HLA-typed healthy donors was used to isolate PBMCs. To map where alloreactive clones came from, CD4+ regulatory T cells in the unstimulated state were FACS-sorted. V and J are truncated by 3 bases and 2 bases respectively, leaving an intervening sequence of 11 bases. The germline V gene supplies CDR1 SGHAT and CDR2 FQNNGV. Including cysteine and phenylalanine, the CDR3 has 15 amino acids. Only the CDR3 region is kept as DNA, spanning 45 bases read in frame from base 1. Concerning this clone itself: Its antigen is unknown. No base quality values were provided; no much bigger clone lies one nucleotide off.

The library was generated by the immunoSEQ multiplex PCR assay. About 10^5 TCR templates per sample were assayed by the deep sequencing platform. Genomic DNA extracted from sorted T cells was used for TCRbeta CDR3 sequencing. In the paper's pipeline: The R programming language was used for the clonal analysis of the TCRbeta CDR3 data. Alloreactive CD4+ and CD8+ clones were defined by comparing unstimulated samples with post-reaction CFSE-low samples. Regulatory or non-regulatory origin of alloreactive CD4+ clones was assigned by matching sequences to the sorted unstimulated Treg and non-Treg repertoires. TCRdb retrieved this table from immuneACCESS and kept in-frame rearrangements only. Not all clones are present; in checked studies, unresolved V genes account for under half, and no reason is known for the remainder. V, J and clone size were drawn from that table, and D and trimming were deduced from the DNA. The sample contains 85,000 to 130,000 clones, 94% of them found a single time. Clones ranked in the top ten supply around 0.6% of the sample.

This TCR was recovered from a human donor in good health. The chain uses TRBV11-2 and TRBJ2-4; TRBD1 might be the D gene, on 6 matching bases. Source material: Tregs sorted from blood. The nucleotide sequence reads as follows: TGTGCCAGCAGCTTTACACAGGGAACCAAAAACATTCAGTACTTC. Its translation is CASSFTQGTKNIQYF.